The text below deals with one TCR beta chain. The sample belongs to a study of T-cell reconstitution after alpha-beta-depleted transplantation in children. Unique molecular identifiers tagged the TCRbeta library. MiXCR was run by TCRdb on the PCR reads, yielding one entry per CDR3 protein. The sample includes hundreds of thousands of distinct CDR3 sequences, approximately 20% of them seen just once. Per the germline V gene, CDR1 is LGHDT and CDR2 is YNNKEL (reference sequence). The CDR3 totals 16 residues. Germline trimming cut 4 bases from V and 0 bases from J; bases unmatched to any gene: 5. The rearrangement joins TRBV3-1 to TRBJ2-2, with 7 nucleotides matching TRBD2. The sequence was obtained from a human donor who donated a stem cell graft to a child with acute lymphoblastic leukemia. The material sequenced was PBMCs from the stem cell graft donor, taken from the stem cell graft. CDR3 nucleotide sequence: TGTGCCAGCAGCCCAGGACTAGACCCGAACACCGGGGAGCTGTTTTTT. This gives the protein CASSPGLDPNTGELFF.